This entry lists 5 T cell receptor beta chains sequenced from one sample in a study of blood T cell repertoires in COVID-19. Sequencing used immunoSEQ multiplex PCR; TCRdb keeps in-frame clones, though not all of them. The sample lists approximately 240,000 clones, about nine tenths occurring once. Source material: peripheral blood. These TCRs come from a young man with COVID-19, enrolled during active disease.

The chain links TRBV5-1 to TRBJ2-3, with D unresolved. Deletions cut 3 bases from V and 6 bases from J, with 11 bases between. The CDR3 has 13 amino acids. Germline CDR1 reads SGHRS; CDR2 reads YFSETQ. As DNA, the CDR3 is TGCGCCAGCAGCTCGATAGAACGGGATACGCAGTATTTT. It codes for CASSSIERDTQYF.

This clone was picked up a small number of times. This rearrangement joins TRBV19 to TRBJ1-6; 9 nucleotides align to TRBD1. CDR1 and CDR2 (germline): LNHDA, SQIVND (reference sequence). V lost 3 bases, J lost 7 bases, and 1 base stayed unmatched. The CDR3 has 14 residues. CDR3 residues: CASSMGTGNSPLHF. CDR3 nucleotides: TGTGCCAGTAGTATGGGGACAGGGAATTCACCCCTCCACTTT.

The CDR3 here is CASSQGLAGKETQYF. As DNA, the CDR3 is TGTGCCAGCAGCCAAGGACTAGCGGGGAAAGAGACCCAGTACTTC. V and J are TRBV3-1 (or the pseudogene TRBV3-2) and TRBJ2-5; TRBD2 aligns across 11 bases. Germline V gene data show CDR1 as LGHDT and CDR2 as YNNKEL (reference sequence). Unmatched junction bases numbered 1, after V lost 1 base and J lost 3 bases. The CDR3 has 15 residues.

The chain couples TRBV5-1 to TRBJ1-2, with a possible D match to TRBD1 (5 bases). This CDR3 is 15 amino acids long. Germline loops: CDR1 SGHRS, CDR2 YFSETQ. The germline V and J ends were trimmed by 0 bases and 4 bases, with 13 bases remaining between them. CDR3: CASSLEGLAIYGYTF. CDR3 in DNA: TGCGCCAGCAGCTTGGAGGGACTTGCTATCTATGGCTACACCTTC.

This chain joins TRBV4-1 and TRBJ1-6; 8 nucleotides align to TRBD1. The V gene end was trimmed by 3 bases and the J gene end by 10 bases; junction bases not matched to a gene: 2. Germline loops: CDR1 MGHRA, CDR2 YSYEKL. The CDR3 loop spans 13 amino acids. Here the CDR3 reads CASSQTGASPLHF. CDR3 nucleotide sequence: TGCGCCAGCAGCCAGACAGGGGCCTCACCCCTCCACTTT.